This T cell receptor (beta chain) comes out of a study of T cells in localized non-small cell lung cancer. Points on this clone: Its antigen is not identified.

Germline CDR1 MDHEN, CDR2 SYDVKM. Trimming shortened V by 7 bases and J by 0 bases, and 10 bases separated the two germline ends. The CDR3 runs to 15 residues. Repertoires were generated with immunoSEQ multiplex PCR, while TCRdb's copy carries only in-frame clones and drops some. The repertoire holds around 41,000 clones, with approximately 80% as singletons. Study-wide findings and caveats: Sequence data derive from only one tumor region, so heterogeneity remains possible.

The rearrangement joins TRBV28 to TRBJ2-6, with D possibly being TRBD1 (6 bases). The source material was PBMCs, sampled before any cancer treatment. This sequence originates from a man between 40 and 69 years old with stage II lung adenocarcinoma. Here the CDR3 reads CASIQGFSGANVLTF. The CDR3 nucleotides are TGTGCCAGCATCCAGGGGTTCTCTGGGGCCAACGTCCTGACTTTC.